This T cell receptor (beta chain) was captured in a study of shared clonotypes between healthy human individuals. Study-wide points: Among donors, sharing of clonotypes was expected to be affected by sequencing depth. Richness estimates generally favored naive over memory subsets.

The CDR3 is made up of 15 amino acids. J was trimmed by 4 bases and V by 4 bases; bases with no gene match: 8. CDR1 is SGHRS, CDR2 YFSETQ, per germline. About this clone itself: The antigen is unknown.

Assay execution proceeded at the deep level. As processed by the authors: There were no quality scores in the junction-only immunoSEQ sequences, so filtering differed. The assay was immunoSEQ multiplex PCR, and TCRdb's table has in-frame clones only and misses some. V, J and clone size derive from that table, while D and trimming were established from the DNA sequence. In the table there are roughly 2.2 million clones, about 92% of which are singletons. The chain is built from TRBV5-1 and TRBJ2-1; TRBD2 agrees at 7 bases. The sequence was obtained from a man between 18 and 35 years old in good health. Some clones in this sample may be carry-over from other donors' samples. Sequencing was carried out using naive CD4+ T cells from PBMCs. The subset denotes: CD45RA+ positively selected. CDR3 sequence: CASSPGTTKYNEQFF. The DNA for the CDR3 is TGCGCCAGCAGCCCCGGGACTACTAAATACAATGAGCAGTTCTTC.